This T cell receptor (beta chain) was identified in a study of breast tumors, draining lymph nodes, adjacent tissues. Overall study findings and caveats: Compared with basal-like, luminal-like tumors shared significantly more repertoire with nontumor tissue.

Axillary draining lymph nodes of breast cancer patients supplied the node samples. TCRdb reprocessed the multiplex PCR reads with MiXCR, giving one entry per CDR3 protein. The sample records 140,000 to 150,000 distinct CDR3 sequences, around a third being singletons. With regard to this clonotype: Antigen specificity is unknown.

The CDR3 spans 17 residues. The junction had 7 bases not matched to a gene; V was cut back by 0 bases and J by 4 bases. Germline V gene sequence: CDR1 SGHNT, CDR2 YENEEA. The chain employs TRBV11-3 and TRBJ2-7, with 12 bases fitting TRBD1. The TCR sequence derives from a female donor with breast cancer. Some clones in this sample may be carry-over from other donors' samples. The source material was axillary lymph node tissue. This chain's CDR3 is CASSLEGTGGGRYEQYV. CDR3 nucleotides: TGTGCCAGCAGCTTAGAGGGGACAGGGGGCGGGAGATACGAGCAGTACGTC.